These T cell receptor beta chains were read from a single sample in a study of cytomegalovirus exposure and HLA in healthy donors. TCRdb's table, derived via immunoSEQ multiplex PCR, lists solely in-frame clones and lacks some. The table lists some 150,000 clones, about three quarters of them singletons. The source material was PBMCs. The receptors were sampled from a female donor in good health and CMV-seronegative. The CDR3 runs from the conserved cysteine through the conserved F or W. Each record gives: V gene, clone size, J gene, D gene, CDR3 protein, CDR3 DNA. A D gene is named only where the DNA matches it firmly. Clone size appears in some rows only: once, few, many, or a class for an expanded clone.

V gene: TRBV7-3
clone size: .
J gene: TRBJ1-1
D gene: .
CDR3 protein: CASSPTAGNTEAFF
CDR3 DNA: TGTGCCAGCAGCCCTACCGCAGGAAACACTGAAGCTTTCTTT

V gene: TRBV19
clone size: once
J gene: TRBJ2-7
D gene: TRBD1
CDR3 protein: CASSKTGATGRSYEQYF
CDR3 DNA: TGTGCCAGTAGTAAAACAGGGGCAACAGGGAGATCCTACGAGCAGTACTTC

V gene: TRBV4-2
clone size: .
J gene: TRBJ2-1
D gene: TRBD1
CDR3 protein: CASSPQGANEWDEQFF
CDR3 DNA: TGTGCCAGCAGCCCACAGGGGGCGAACGAGTGGGATGAGCAGTTCTTC

V gene: TRBV6-1
clone size: once
J gene: TRBJ1-5
D gene: .
CDR3 protein: CATASQPQHF
CDR3 DNA: TGTGCCACCGCGTCTCAGCCCCAGCATTTT

V gene: TRBV15
clone size: .
J gene: TRBJ2-7
D gene: .
CDR3 protein: CATSRVPSYEQYF
CDR3 DNA: TGTGCCACCAGCAGAGTCCCCTCCTACGAGCAGTACTTC

V gene: TRBV9
clone size: .
J gene: TRBJ2-6
D gene: .
CDR3 protein: CASSPEAGVGANVLTF
CDR3 DNA: TGTGCCAGCAGCCCGGAGGCCGGGGTCGGGGCCAACGTCCTGACTTTC

V gene: TRBV2
clone size: .
J gene: TRBJ2-4
D gene: .
CDR3 protein: CASSPETVAKNIQYF
CDR3 DNA: TGTGCCAGCAGTCCAGAGACAGTAGCCAAAAACATTCAGTACTTC

V gene: TRBV6-5
clone size: .
J gene: TRBJ1-6
D gene: .
CDR3 protein: CASTDGRRSPLHF
CDR3 DNA: TGTGCCAGCACCGACGGCCGGAGATCACCCCTCCACTTT

V gene: TRBV30
clone size: .
J gene: TRBJ1-5
D gene: .
CDR3 protein: CAWSQSGQPQHF
CDR3 DNA: TGTGCCTGGAGTCAGTCGGGTCAGCCCCAGCATTTT

V gene: TRBV11-3
clone size: once
J gene: TRBJ2-1
D gene: TRBD2
CDR3 protein: CASSKLAGTGNEQFF
CDR3 DNA: TGTGCCAGCAGCAAACTAGCGGGAACGGGGAATGAGCAGTTCTTC

V gene: TRBV7-2
clone size: .
J gene: TRBJ2-7
D gene: .
CDR3 protein: CASSLYASGQEQYF
CDR3 DNA: TGTGCCAGCAGCTTATATGCGAGCGGCCAAGAGCAGTACTTC

V gene: TRBV18
clone size: .
J gene: TRBJ1-5
D gene: TRBD1
CDR3 protein: CASSPTGVEVYQPQHF
CDR3 DNA: TGTGCCAGCTCACCAACAGGGGTCGAGGTGTATCAGCCCCAGCATTTT

V gene: TRBV9
clone size: few
J gene: TRBJ2-1
D gene: .
CDR3 protein: CASSPPLGGQFF
CDR3 DNA: TGTGCCAGCAGCCCACCCCTAGGAGGGCAGTTCTTC

V gene: TRBV18
clone size: .
J gene: TRBJ2-6
D gene: .
CDR3 protein: CASSPDRTLGGANVLTF
CDR3 DNA: TGTGCCAGCTCACCAGACCGGACTTTGGGAGGGGCCAACGTCCTGACTTTC

V gene: TRBV29-1
clone size: few
J gene: TRBJ2-7
D gene: .
CDR3 protein: CSVAGVPSYEQYF
CDR3 DNA: TGCAGCGTTGCAGGGGTCCCCTCCTACGAGCAGTACTTC

V gene: TRBV5-4
clone size: .
J gene: TRBJ2-7
D gene: TRBD1
CDR3 protein: CASSSPWDRGRVPYEQYF
CDR3 DNA: TGTGCCAGCAGCTCCCCTTGGGACAGGGGGCGCGTTCCCTACGAGCAGTACTTC

V gene: TRBV28
clone size: .
J gene: TRBJ2-5
D gene: .
CDR3 protein: CASSFRGNQETQYF
CDR3 DNA: TGTGCCAGCAGTTTTAGGGGAAACCAAGAGACCCAGTACTTC

V gene: TRBV19
clone size: .
J gene: TRBJ1-3
D gene: .
CDR3 protein: CASSYERWLGGGNTIYF
CDR3 DNA: TGTGCCAGTAGCTATGAGCGTTGGTTAGGGGGTGGAAACACCATATATTTT

V gene: TRBV18
clone size: .
J gene: TRBJ1-2
D gene: .
CDR3 protein: CASSRGGSQNYGYTF
CDR3 DNA: TGTGCCAGCTCGCGCGGTGGTAGCCAGAACTATGGCTACACCTTC

V gene: TRBV2
clone size: .
J gene: TRBJ2-1
D gene: TRBD2
CDR3 protein: CASTLLDGTSGGFAYNEQFF
CDR3 DNA: TGTGCCAGCACCCTTCTCGATGGTACTAGCGGGGGGTTCGCCTACAATGAGCAGTTCTTC

V gene: TRBV7-6
clone size: .
J gene: TRBJ1-5
D gene: .
CDR3 protein: CASSGHNQPQHF
CDR3 DNA: TGTGCCAGCTCAGGGCACAATCAGCCCCAGCATTTT

V gene: TRBV4-2
clone size: few
J gene: TRBJ1-5
D gene: .
CDR3 protein: CASSQELASNQPQHF
CDR3 DNA: TGTGCCAGCAGCCAAGAACTTGCGAGCAATCAGCCCCAGCATTTT

V gene: TRBV14
clone size: few
J gene: TRBJ1-5
D gene: .
CDR3 protein: CASSQNRNQPQHF
CDR3 DNA: TGTGCCAGCAGCCAGAACAGGAATCAGCCCCAGCATTTT

V gene: TRBV30
clone size: .
J gene: TRBJ2-3
D gene: .
CDR3 protein: CAWGGTFTDTQYF
CDR3 DNA: TGTGCCTGGGGAGGGACCTTCACAGATACGCAGTATTTT

V gene: TRBV7-9
clone size: .
J gene: TRBJ1-2
D gene: .
CDR3 protein: CASSFGDTLDYGYTF
CDR3 DNA: TGTGCCAGCAGCTTCGGGGACACCCTTGACTATGGCTACACCTTC

V gene: TRBV6-1
clone size: .
J gene: TRBJ1-4
D gene: TRBD1
CDR3 protein: CASSLDRVDGKLFF
CDR3 DNA: TGTGCCAGCAGTTTAGACAGGGTCGACGGGAAACTGTTTTTT